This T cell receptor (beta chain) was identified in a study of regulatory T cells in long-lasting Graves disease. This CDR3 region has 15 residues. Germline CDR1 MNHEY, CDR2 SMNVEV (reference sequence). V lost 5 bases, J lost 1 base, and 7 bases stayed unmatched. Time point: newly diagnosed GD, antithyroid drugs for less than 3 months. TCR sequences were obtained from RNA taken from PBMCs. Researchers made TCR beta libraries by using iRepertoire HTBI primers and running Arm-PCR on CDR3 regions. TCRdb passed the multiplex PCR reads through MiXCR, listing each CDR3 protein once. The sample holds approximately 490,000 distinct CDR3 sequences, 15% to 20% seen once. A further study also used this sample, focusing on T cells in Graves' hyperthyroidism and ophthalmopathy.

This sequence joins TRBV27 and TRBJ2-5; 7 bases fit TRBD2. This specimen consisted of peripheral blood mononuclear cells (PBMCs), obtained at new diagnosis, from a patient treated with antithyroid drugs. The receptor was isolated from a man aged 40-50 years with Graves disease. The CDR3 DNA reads TGTGCCAGCAGTGGGAGCGGGACGGGCCAAGAGACCCAGTACTTC. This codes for CASSGSGTGQETQYF.